This T cell receptor beta chain was sequenced in a study of monozygotic twins with inflammatory bowel disease. Regarding the study as a whole: Twins with IBD were found to have lower TCRbeta diversity (inverse Simpson) than healthy co-twins. Especially with disease activity, IBD patients had fewer clonotypes in common with others than healthy twins did.

As concerns this clonotype: The antigen remains undetermined.

This CDR3 region has 15 residues. A 6-nucleotide sample barcode was carried by the UMIs, which template switching added. TCRdb reprocessed the 5' RACE reads and keeps a single row for each CDR3 protein, giving no DNA. The sample table sets out around 380,000 distinct CDR3 sequences. The receptor was isolated from a human donor with ulcerative colitis or Crohn's disease, or a healthy co-twin of an affected twin (not recorded which). Sequencing was carried out using blood. The chain combines TRBV12-3 or TRBV12-4 with TRBJ2-3. CDR3 protein: CASSVSGLITDTQYF.